The T cell receptor beta chain described here comes from a study of shared clonotypes between healthy human individuals. Study-wide points: The genetic and exposure-history diversity represented was limited by few donors. Generation probability values for non-shared clonotypes were lower than those for clonotypes shared by all four donors.

The germline V and J ends were trimmed by 2 bases and 4 bases, with 15 bases remaining between them. Germline values: CDR1 LGHNA, CDR2 YNFKEQ. The CDR3 loop spans 15 amino acids. DNA at 200 ng, about 30,000 T cell genomes, went into sorted-subset replicate PCRs. Using immunoSEQ multiplex PCR, the repertoire was profiled, and TCRdb retains in-frame clones only, with some absent. The table shows 2 million to 2.5 million clones, with approximately 93% occurring only once. A note on this clone: The antigen is not known.

The specimen was naive CD4+ T cells from PBMCs. Subset of the sample: CD45RA+ positively selected. This clonotype originated in a man younger than 30 in good health. Some clones in this sample may be carry-over from other donors' samples. V usage is TRBV4-2 and J usage is TRBJ2-7; possible D gene TRBD1, 6 bases. In nucleotides, the CDR3 is TGTGCCAGCAGCCAAACCCGGGACACCCGATACGAGCAGTACTTC. It encodes CASSQTRDTRYEQYF.